The 29 T cell receptor beta chains below were found in one sample sequenced in a study of CD8+CD57+ T cells in acquired aplastic anemia. It was genomic DNA that served as the template for profiling TCR beta VDJ and CDR3. One entry per CDR3 protein, called by TCRdb with MiXCR from the reads. The sample consists of a few hundred thousand distinct CDR3 sequences, 60% to 65% of them appearing once. Source material: sorted CD4+, CD8+, or CD8+CD57+ T cells (not recorded which) from PBMCs. These receptors were obtained from a human donor in good health.

The V and J genes are TRBV20-1 and TRBJ1-2; 9 positions match TRBD1. J lost 1 base, V lost 3 bases, and 3 bases had no gene match. Germline V gene sequence: CDR1 DFQATT, CDR2 SNEGSKA (reference sequence). CDR3 length equals 14 residues. The CDR3 region is CSASGTGINYGYTF. Written as DNA, the CDR3 is TGCAGTGCTAGCGGGACAGGGATTAACTATGGCTACACCTTC.

There are a few counts of this clonotype. The V and J genes are TRBV29-1 and TRBJ1-2; 8 bases are shared with TRBD1. Trimming cost V 3 bases and J 2 bases; bases outside gene matches: 2. This CDR3 region has 13 residues. Germline CDR1 reads SQVTM; CDR2 reads ANQGSEA. CDR3 amino acids: CSVEDRENYGYTF. CDR3 sequence (DNA): TGCAGCGTTGAGGACAGGGAGAACTATGGCTACACCTTC. The complete variable domain, with remaining parts taken from reference TRBV29-1 and TRBJ1-2, reads SAVISQKPSRDICQRGTSLTIQCQVDSQVTMMFWYRQQPGQSLTLIATANQGSEATYESGFVIDKFPISRPNLTFSTLTVSNMSPEDSSIYLCSVEDRENYGYTFGSGTRLTVV.

This clonotype has at least ten counts. The chain uses TRBV6-1 and TRBJ1-5; no clear D. V lost 2 bases to trimming and J lost 5 bases, with 13 bases between them. CDR3 length equals 15 residues. Germline V gene data show CDR1 as MNHNS and CDR2 as SASEGT. As DNA, the CDR3 is TGTGCCAGCAGTGAAACACAGCTAACCTATCAGCCCCAGCATTTT. Translating it yields CASSETQLTYQPQHF.

The chain carries TRBV20-1 and TRBJ2-5, with D maybe TRBD1 (6 bases). This CDR3 has 13 amino acids. CDR1 DFQATT and CDR2 SNEGSKA come from the germline V gene (reference sequence). Trimming stripped 6 bases from V and 4 bases from J, with 15 bases between. The CDR3: CSAPGMTGETQYF. The CDR3 DNA reads TGCAGTGCACCTGGTATGACAGGAGAGACCCAGTACTTC.

This clonotype was seen repeatedly, ten times or more. CDR3 DNA sequence: TGCGCCAGCAGCCCGATAGCCGGGGACAGGGACTATGGCTACACCTTC. This sequence encodes CASSPIAGDRDYGYTF. The V call is TRBV4-1, the J call TRBJ1-2, with TRBD1 identical over 9 bases. The germline gives CDR1 MGHRA, CDR2 YSYEKL. After removal of 4 bases from V and 3 bases from J, the junction contained 9 bases not matched to a gene. The CDR3 consists of 16 residues.

The gene calls are TRBV10-3 and TRBJ2-7; TRBD2 aligns across 8 bases. Germline-derived CDR1 and CDR2 are ENHRY and SYGVKD. The junction had 13 bases not matched to a gene; V was cut back by 9 bases and J by 0 bases. This CDR3 is 16 amino acids long. For the CDR3, the DNA is TGTGCCATATCTCCCGGACTAGCAGTGGGCTCCTACGAGCAGTACTTC. Translating it yields CAISPGLAVGSYEQYF.

The rearrangement uses TRBV7-2 and TRBJ1-5; TRBD1 aligns across 7 bases. The trim removed 1 base at V and 6 bases at J, leaving 3 bases unmatched. Germline V gene data show CDR1 as SGHTA and CDR2 as FQGNSA. The CDR3 consists of 14 residues. The CDR3 protein is CASSLDEGAQPQHF. The CDR3 DNA sequence: TGTGCCAGCAGCTTAGATGAGGGGGCTCAGCCCCAGCATTTT.

Concerning this clonotype: Because the CDR3 is missing its conserved closing phenylalanine or tryptophan, this is likely a read error. The DNA is omitted, as the CDR3 cannot be located on it reliably, and the CDR3 follows TCRdb's listing. The rearrangement joins TRBV7-6 to TRBJ2-1; the table assigns TRBD2, which was not confirmed against the DNA. Germline lookup yields CDR1 SGHVS and CDR2 FNYEAQ. The CDR3 sequence runs 10 residues, both termini included. The CDR3 spells CASSLVAGDT.

This clonotype has only a few counts. The chain couples TRBV5-1 to TRBJ2-7, with D unresolved. V was pared by 5 bases and J by 1 base, with 13 bases between. Germline assignment: CDR1 SGHRS and CDR2 YFSETQ. There are 14 residues in the CDR3. CDR3 protein: CASRMGSGSYEQYF. DNA of the CDR3: TGCGCCAGCAGAATGGGGTCTGGGTCCTACGAGCAGTACTTC.

The chain uses TRBV2 and TRBJ2-7, with TRBD2 identical over 11 bases. The V segment lost 4 bases and the J segment 3 bases; nucleotides outside the gene matches: 2. The germline V gene encodes CDR1 SNHLY and CDR2 FYNNEI. The CDR3 has 14 amino acids. DNA of the CDR3: TGTGCCAGCAGTGCGACTAGCGGGAACTACGAGCAGTACTTC. This gives the protein CASSATSGNYEQYF.

The chain recombines TRBV7-9 with TRBJ1-2; no reliable D call. Trimming took off 4 bases at V and 0 bases at J, with 12 bases between the two ends. The CDR3 totals 15 residues. CDR1 is SEHNR and CDR2 is FQNEAQ in the germline V gene (reference sequence). CDR3 residues: CASSYDTEANYGYTF. CDR3 coding DNA: TGTGCCAGCAGCTATGACACTGAAGCTAACTATGGCTACACCTTC.

CDR3 sequence reads: CASSEEGSRRNTGELFF. The CDR3 bases are TGTGCCAGCAGTGAGGAGGGTTCACGTCGGAACACCGGGGAGCTGTTTTTT. The genes are TRBV2 and TRBJ2-2; possibly TRBD2 for D (6 bases). Germline CDR1 SNHLY, CDR2 FYNNEI. Trimming pared 3 bases from V and 1 base from J, leaving 15 bases between. CDR3 length: 17 amino acids.

A word on this clonotype: A read error is likely, as this CDR3 ends without the conserved phenylalanine or tryptophan. Because the CDR3's place on the DNA is in doubt, the DNA is left out and the CDR3 is given as listed by TCRdb. The chain carries TRBV9 and TRBJ1-6. Germline V lookup: CDR1 SGDLS, CDR2 YYNGEE. Ends included, the CDR3 has 12 residues. CDR3 loop: CASSVEAGSPNY.

The chain carries TRBV6-6 and TRBJ2-5, with a tentative D call TRBD2 (5 bases). The DNA end favors TRBJ2-7, so the J call may be wrong. CDR1 and CDR2 (germline): MNHNY, SVGAGI (reference sequence). The CDR3 is 13 residues long. The CDR3 loop is CASSYVNSDEQYF. CDR3 in DNA: TGTGCCAGCAGTTACGTCAATAGCGACGAGCAGTACTTC.

The CDR3 sequence is CASSEPSGRAANEQFF. DNA of the CDR3: TGTGCCAGCAGTGAGCCTAGCGGGAGGGCCGCCAATGAGCAGTTCTTC. V usage is TRBV25-1 and J usage is TRBJ2-1, with 12 positions matching TRBD2. The germline gives CDR1 MGHDK, CDR2 SYGVNS. This CDR3 comprises 16 residues. V dropped 3 bases and J dropped 6; count of bases not matched to a gene: 6. Full variable domain (outside the CDR3, taken from reference TRBV25-1 and TRBJ2-1): EADIYQTPRYLVIGTGKKITLECSQTMGHDKMYWYQQDPGMELHLIHYSYGVNSTEKGDLSSESTVSRIRTEHFPLTLESARPSHTSQYLCASSEPSGRAANEQFFGPGTRLTVL.

CDR3 amino acids: CSARDRIQDWYF. CDR3 bases: TGCAGTGCTAGAGATCGGATTCAAGATTGGTATTTT. The chain is built from TRBV20-1 and TRBJ2-3; D call uncertain. This CDR3 comprises 12 residues. CDR1 is DFQATT and CDR2 is SNEGSKA in the germline V gene (reference sequence). The ends were cut back, 0 bases at V and 14 bases at J, with 15 bases in the middle.

The chain carries TRBV15 and TRBJ2-7; no firm D call. The germline gives CDR1 LNHNV, CDR2 YYDKDF (reference sequence). Between the trimmed V and J ends, which lost 4 bases and 4 bases, there was a span of 8 bases. This CDR3 has 12 residues. The CDR3 reads CATSTGRYEQYF. The CDR3 nucleotides read TGTGCCACCAGCACAGGAAGGTACGAGCAGTACTTC.

Of note for this clonotype: Possible read error: a much larger clone is one base away. This rearrangement joins TRBV27 to TRBJ1-1, with TRBD1 as a possible D gene (6 bases). CDR1 and CDR2 (germline): MNHEY, SMNVEV (reference sequence). The CDR3 is 16 amino acids. Trimming pared 6 bases from V and 0 bases from J, leaving 17 bases between. CDR3 sequence reads: CASRSLTGIVNTEAFF. CDR3 DNA sequence: TGTGCCAGCAGATCACTAACAGGGATAGTGAACACTGAAGCTTTCTTT.

This clonotype was counted many times. CDR3 protein: CASSEMGSYNEQFF. The CDR3 nucleotides read TGTGCCAGCAGTGAGATGGGGTCGTACAATGAGCAGTTCTTC. J is TRBJ2-1 and V is TRBV6-6; D gene uncertain. The CDR3 totals 14 residues. Trimming stripped 5 bases from V and 4 bases from J, with 12 bases between. Per the germline V gene, CDR1 is MNHNY and CDR2 is SVGAGI (reference sequence).

This clonotype was counted ten times or more. The chain has TRBV5-8 and TRBJ1-5; D ambiguous. CDR1 is SGHTS and CDR2 is YDEGEE in the germline V gene. The V gene lost 0 bases and the J gene lost 4 bases, with 17 bases spanning the gap. The CDR3 length is 17 residues. The CDR3 DNA sequence: TGTGCCAGCAGCTTGGAGAGTGACCCCGGGATGAATCAGCCCCAGCATTTT. Translating gives CASSLESDPGMNQPQHF.

This clonotype has only a few counts. The chain is built from TRBV29-1 and TRBJ1-3; D not certain. The CDR3 is made up of 11 amino acids. V was trimmed by 6 bases and J by 4 bases, leaving 7 bases between them. Germline V gives CDR1 SQVTM, CDR2 ANQGSEA. This CDR3 is CSVRIGNTIYF. CDR3 DNA: TGCAGCGTCAGAATAGGAAACACCATATATTTT.

This clonotype was observed a handful of times. The V call is TRBV20-1, the J call TRBJ1-6, with unresolved D. Per the germline V gene, CDR1 is DFQATT and CDR2 is SNEGSKA (reference sequence). CDR3 length: 13 residues. V lost 1 base to trimming and J lost 8 bases, with 9 bases between them. Here the CDR3 reads CSARGLRDSPLHF. The CDR3 DNA reads as TGCAGTGCTAGAGGACTTCGTGATTCACCCCTCCACTTT.

This chain uses TRBV19 with TRBJ1-5; D might be TRBD1 (5 bases). The germline gives CDR1 LNHDA, CDR2 SQIVND (reference sequence). The CDR3 totals 14 residues. Trimming stripped 10 bases from V and 4 bases from J, with 17 bases between. The CDR3 loop is CATQGFTGNQPQHF. CDR3 coding DNA: TGTGCCACCCAGGGATTTACGGGAAATCAGCCCCAGCATTTT.

The chain carries TRBV9 and TRBJ2-5; D call uncertain. The CDR3 contains 11 residues. The V gene's germline CDR1 is SGDLS and CDR2 YYNGEE. Trimming pared 3 bases from V and 0 bases from J, leaving 0 bases between. The CDR3 protein is CASSDQETQYF. In nucleotides, the CDR3 is TGTGCCAGCAGCGACCAAGAGACCCAGTACTTC.

This chain joins TRBV20-1 and TRBJ2-5; tentatively, D is TRBD1 (6 bases). Per the germline V gene, CDR1 is DFQATT and CDR2 is SNEGSKA (reference sequence). The V end lost 6 bases, the J end lost 3 bases, and 14 bases lay between the germline ends. The CDR3 has 13 residues. CDR3 protein: CSAGHEGKETQYF. CDR3 nucleotide sequence: TGCAGTGCGGGACATGAGGGGAAAGAGACCCAGTACTTC.

This clonotype was detected a few times. The chain employs TRBV20-1 and TRBJ2-3; tentatively, D is TRBD2 (7 bases). The germline V gene has CDR1 DFQATT and CDR2 SNEGSKA (reference sequence). Trimming pared 1 base from V and 2 bases from J, leaving 13 bases between. The CDR3 runs to 15 residues. The CDR3 here is CSARAQGRDTDTQYF. DNA of the CDR3: TGCAGTGCTAGAGCTCAGGGGAGGGACACAGATACGCAGTATTTT.

The rearrangement joins TRBV7-6 to TRBJ1-3, with D unclear. CDR3 size: 13 residues. Germline values: CDR1 SGHVS, CDR2 FNYEAQ. With 0 bases removed from V and 5 bases from J, the gap between germline ends came to 5 bases. CDR3: CASSLADRNTIYF. As DNA, the CDR3 is TGTGCCAGCAGCTTAGCGGACCGAAACACCATATATTTT.

This clonotype was recorded many times. At one boundary the junction diverges from the germline segment, which might be a read error. J is TRBJ1-1 and V is TRBV7-9; the match to TRBD1 covers 8 bases. This CDR3 is 15 amino acids long. CDR1 and CDR2 (germline): SEHNR, FQNEAQ (reference sequence). This CDR3 reads CASSLRTGRNTEAFF. The CDR3 DNA sequence: TGCGCCAGCAGCCTGAGGACAGGGCGAAACACTGAAGCTTTCTTT. The entire variable domain, with the rest obtained from reference TRBV7-9 and TRBJ1-1, is as follows: DTGVSQNPRHKITKRGQNVTFRCDPISEHNRLYWYRQTLGQGPEFLTYFQNEAQLEKSRLLSDRFSAERPKGSFSTLEIQRTEQGDSAMYLCASSLRTGRNTEAFFGQGTRLTVV.

The chain employs TRBV24-1 and TRBJ2-1, with D perhaps matching TRBD1 or TRBD2 (5 bases each). This CDR3 region has 13 residues. Trimming cost V 10 bases and J 5 bases, with 14 bases left between them. Germline CDR1 is KGHDR and CDR2 is SFDVKD. CDR3 DNA: TGTGCCACGGCGAGCAGAGGGGACAATGAGCAGTTCTTC. It encodes CATASRGDNEQFF.